Presented here are 10 T cell receptor beta chains from one specimen sequenced in a study of post-analysis software for immune sequencing data. Broader study findings: Patients carried roughly five TRBV segments more frequently than controls did, and TRBV5-6, TRBV5-1 and TRBV20-1 were among them.

The TCR beta cDNA libraries contained unique molecular identifiers. One entry per CDR3 protein, called by TCRdb with MiXCR from the PCR reads. The sample comprises around 400,000 distinct CDR3 sequences, roughly 36% of which are singletons, and about an eighth rests with the top ten. Which antigens these TCRs recognize remains unknown. The sample taken for sequencing was blood. Receptors originate from a girl aged 5 to 17 with multiple sclerosis.

This chain uses TRBV29-1 with TRBJ1-1; no firm D call. This CDR3 has 11 residues. CDR1 is SQVTM and CDR2 is ANQGSEA in the germline V gene. Deletions cut 4 bases from V and 5 bases from J, with 8 bases between. The CDR3 sequence is CSVGTETEAFF. The CDR3 bases are TGCAGCGTTGGTACGGAGACTGAAGCTTTCTTT.

This clonotype has more than one count but fewer than ten. V is TRBV3-1 and J is TRBJ2-1; 7 nucleotides agree with TRBD1. From germline, CDR1 is LGHDT and CDR2 YNNKEL (reference sequence). The V segment lost 3 bases and the J segment 7 bases; nucleotides outside the gene matches: 6. This CDR3 region has 14 residues. Here the CDR3 reads CASSHVLQGNEQFF. The CDR3 DNA sequence: TGTGCCAGCAGCCACGTCCTACAGGGGAATGAGCAGTTCTTC.

This clonotype was counted between two and nine times. The V and J genes are TRBV6-2 or TRBV6-3 and TRBJ1-2; D is unresolved. The CDR3 totals 14 residues. V shed 2 bases and J shed 2 bases, with 9 bases lying between them. Germline assignment: CDR1 MNHEY and CDR2 SVGEGT. The CDR3 spells CASSYDTANYGYTF. For the CDR3, the DNA is TGTGCCAGCAGTTACGATACAGCAAACTATGGCTACACCTTC.

The chain is built from TRBV24-1 and TRBJ1-5, with D unresolved. Germline assignment: CDR1 KGHDR and CDR2 SFDVKD. Trimming took 1 base from V and 1 from J, leaving 19 bases between them. This CDR3 region has 19 residues. CDR3 in amino acids: CATSDFTHLRSNSNQPQHF. Written as DNA, the CDR3 is TGTGCCACCAGTGATTTTACTCACCTTCGCAGCAACAGCAATCAGCCCCAGCATTTT.

V usage is TRBV6-6 and J usage is TRBJ2-7, with a tentative D call TRBD1 (6 bases). CDR1 and CDR2 from the germline V gene are MNHNY and SVGAGI (reference sequence). V was pared by 2 bases and J by 2 bases, with 10 bases between. The CDR3 is 14 amino acids. The chain's CDR3 is CASSYPGATYEQYF. The CDR3 DNA reads as TGTGCCAGCAGTTACCCAGGGGCGACCTACGAGCAGTACTTC.

The chain is built from TRBV6-5 and TRBJ2-5; D is ambiguous. Trimming cost V 6 bases and J 2 bases, with 16 bases left between them. The V gene's germline CDR1 is MNHEY and CDR2 SVGAGI. This CDR3 region has 15 residues. This CDR3 is CASRPSQVVQETQYF. In DNA, the CDR3 is TGTGCCAGCAGACCCTCGCAGGTCGTGCAAGAGACCCAGTACTTC.

There are a few counts of this clonotype. The V call is TRBV2, the J call TRBJ2-1, with TRBD1 matching over 9 bases. Germline-derived CDR1 and CDR2 are SNHLY and FYNNEI. The CDR3 is made up of 16 amino acids. V shed 1 base and J 4 bases; nucleotides not matched to a gene: 5. The CDR3 coding sequence is TGTGCCAGCAGTGAAGTGGGCGGGACAGGGTACAATGAGCAGTTCTTC. Its translation: CASSEVGGTGYNEQFF.

V usage is TRBV5-4 and J usage is TRBJ2-2, with 9 nucleotides matching TRBD2. The CDR3 consists of 15 residues. Trimming cost V 5 bases and J 3 bases; bases outside gene matches: 5. CDR1 and CDR2 (germline): SGHNT, YYREEE (reference sequence). The CDR3 nucleotides are TGTGCCAGCAGACCCGGGACTAGCTACACCGGGGAGCTGTTTTTT. It is translated as CASRPGTSYTGELFF.

The sample holds a few counts of this clonotype. The chain has TRBV5-6 and TRBJ2-7; the D gene is possibly TRBD1 (6 bases). The J call may be mistaken, given a closer DNA end match to TRBJ2-5. Germline values: CDR1 SGHDT, CDR2 YYEEEE. The CDR3 is made up of 16 amino acids. The DNA for the CDR3 is TGTGCCAGCAGCTTGGTTGGGGGCGCGACCGAAGAGACCCAGTACTTC. Translated: CASSLVGGATEETQYF.

Details on this clonotype: A much larger clonotype is one base distant, so this may be a read error. The chain joins TRBV7-3 to TRBJ2-5; D not certain. The germline V gene has CDR1 SGHTA and CDR2 FQGTGA. Trimming pared 1 base from V and 2 bases from J, leaving 14 bases between. The CDR3 has 16 residues. The CDR3 region has the DNA TGTGCCAGCAGCTTAAATGGCGAGTATAATCAAGAGACCCAGTACTTC. It is translated as CASSLNGEYNQETQYF.